This T cell receptor beta chain originates from a study of cytomegalovirus exposure and HLA in healthy donors. Some clones are missing from TCRdb's copy, which holds only in-frame ones; the method was immunoSEQ multiplex PCR. Seen here are roughly 260,000 clones, 85% to 90% observed once, and the top ten hold around 0.34%. Study outcomes and limitations: In vitro experiments confirmed that three CMV-associated chains were specific for CMV antigens. A classifier reportedly called cytomegalovirus status with high sensitivity and specificity.

The validation cohort, a group of more than 100 subjects, included the donors and was separate from the approximately 700-subject first cohort. A remark on this clone: What it binds is not known.

The sequence came from a woman aged 18 to 35 in good health and CMV-seronegative. The specimen was PBMCs.

The chain's CDR3 is CASSEGGSEAFF. CDR3 DNA: TGTGCCAGCAGTGAAGGGGGCAGTGAAGCTTTCTTT. This chain connects TRBV25-1 to TRBJ1-1, with D perhaps TRBD1 (6 bases). Germline CDR1 and CDR2: MGHDK and SYGVNS. The length of the CDR3 is 12 residues. V was cut by 2 bases and J by 7 bases, with 8 bases left in between.